Presented here are 3 T cell receptor beta chains from one specimen sequenced in a study of T-cell reconstitution after alpha-beta-depleted transplantation in children. Unique molecular identifiers were built into the TCRbeta library. TCRdb re-called the PCR reads through MiXCR, storing one row per CDR3 protein. Seen here are around 700,000 distinct CDR3 sequences, about an eighth observed once, and the top ten hold around 0.8%. The sequencing used PBMCs, collected before TCRalphabeta/CD19-depleted stem cell transplant. These receptors all stem from a girl aged 2-10 years with congenital amegakaryocytic thrombocytopenia, due to receive a stem cell transplant.

The chain is built from TRBV7-2 and TRBJ2-2; 10 nucleotides align to TRBD2. This CDR3 spans 16 amino acids. Losses at the gene ends were 1 base for V and 6 bases for J; bases not matched to a gene: 5. CDR1 and CDR2 from the germline V gene are SGHTA and FQGNSA. The CDR3 nucleotides read TGTGCCAGCAGCTTAGTCAGCGGGAGGGCCGCCGGGGAGCTGTTTTTT. Translated: CASSLVSGRAAGELFF.

With regard to this clonotype: This likely comes from a read error, as the CDR3 has no conserved phenylalanine or tryptophan at its end. This chain links TRBV29-1 with TRBJ2-1; no clear D gene. V was clipped by 0 bases and J by 6 bases, with 15 bases between them. This CDR3 contains 15 residues. Germline CDR1 and CDR2: SQVTM and ANQGSEA. The chain's CDR3 is CSVEDLTGTINEQFI. The CDR3, as DNA: TGCAGCGTTGAAGATCTAACGGGTACTATCAATGAGCAGTTCATC.

This clonotype has a handful of counts. This chain uses TRBV20-1 with TRBJ2-7; 13 positions match TRBD2. The CDR3 runs to 13 residues. Germline V CDR1 and CDR2: DFQATT, SNEGSKA (reference sequence). The junction had 3 bases not matched to a gene; V was cut back by 5 bases and J by 5 bases. The CDR3 DNA follows: TGCAGTGCTGGGGGACTAGCGGGAAACGAGCAGTACTTC. Translated, it gives CSAGGLAGNEQYF.